This note documents a single T cell receptor beta chain sequence. The antigen is undetermined. The data derive from a study of regulatory T cells in long-lasting Graves disease. Sample time point: newly diagnosed GD, antithyroid drugs for less than 3 months. PBMC RNA was the source of the TCR library. Study results and limitations: Comparison showed that persistent patients shared more public clonotypes (roughly 2,500) than new patients (nearly 1,000).

Construction of the TCR beta libraries employed iRepertoire HTBI primers in conjunction with Arm-PCR of CDR3 regions. TCRdb used MiXCR to reprocess the multiplex PCR reads, holding one entry per CDR3 protein. The table has 200,000 to 250,000 distinct CDR3 sequences, roughly 19% seen once. These data also formed part of another study, on T cells in Graves' hyperthyroidism and ophthalmopathy.

Sequencing used peripheral blood mononuclear cells (PBMCs), obtained at new diagnosis, from a patient treated with antithyroid drugs. The TCR comes from a woman in her twenties or thirties with Graves disease.

CDR3 region: CASSHTGVATEAFF. Written as DNA, the CDR3 is TGTGCCAGCAGCCACACAGGGGTGGCCACTGAAGCTTTCTTT. The chain has TRBV28 and TRBJ1-1; 7 nucleotides line up with TRBD1. Germline trimming cut 6 bases from V and 4 bases from J; bases unmatched to any gene: 8. CDR1 is MDHEN and CDR2 is SYDVKM in the germline V gene. There are 14 residues in the CDR3.